Here is one TCR beta chain with its context. V shed 2 bases and J shed 6 bases, with 5 bases lying between them. The germline V gene has CDR1 MNHNY and CDR2 SVGAGI (reference sequence). The CDR3 has 11 amino acids. This sample was taken from a study of blood T cell repertoires in COVID-19. The data were produced by immunoSEQ multiplex PCR, yet TCRdb's version contains in-frame clones alone and is incomplete. The sample records 100,000 or so clones, roughly 89% being singletons. Sequenced sample: peripheral blood. This sequence was found in a man aged 65 to 85 with acute or convalescent COVID-19. The chain links TRBV6-6 to TRBJ2-7; D is unclear. The CDR3, as DNA: TGTGCCAGCAGTTACCGGAGCGAGCAGTACTTC. Protein product: CASSYRSEQYF.